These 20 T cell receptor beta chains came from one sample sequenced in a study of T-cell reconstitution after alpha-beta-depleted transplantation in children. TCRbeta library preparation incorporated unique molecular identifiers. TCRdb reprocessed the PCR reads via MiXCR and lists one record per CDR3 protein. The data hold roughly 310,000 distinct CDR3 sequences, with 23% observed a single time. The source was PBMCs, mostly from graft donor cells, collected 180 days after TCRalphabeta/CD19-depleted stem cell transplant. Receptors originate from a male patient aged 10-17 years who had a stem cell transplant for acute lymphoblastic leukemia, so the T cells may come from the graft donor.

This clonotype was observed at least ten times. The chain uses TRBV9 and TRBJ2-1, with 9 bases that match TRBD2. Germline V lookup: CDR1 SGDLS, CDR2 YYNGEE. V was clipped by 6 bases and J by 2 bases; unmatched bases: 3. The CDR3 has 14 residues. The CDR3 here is CASTWTSAYNEQFF. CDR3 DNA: TGTGCCAGCACCTGGACTAGCGCCTACAATGAGCAGTTCTTC. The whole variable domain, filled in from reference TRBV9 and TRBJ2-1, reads DSGVTQTPKHLITATGQRVTLRCSPRSGDLSVYWYQQSLDQGLQFLIQYYNGEERAKGNILERFSAQQFPDLHSELNLSSLELGDSALYFCASTWTSAYNEQFFGPGTRLTVL.

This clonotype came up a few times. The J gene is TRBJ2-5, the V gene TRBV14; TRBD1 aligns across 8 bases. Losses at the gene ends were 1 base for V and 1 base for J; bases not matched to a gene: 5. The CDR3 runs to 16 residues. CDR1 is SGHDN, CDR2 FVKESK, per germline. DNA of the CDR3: TGTGCCAGCAGCCAAGGAGACAGGGGACTCCAAGAGACCCAGTACTTC. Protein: CASSQGDRGLQETQYF.

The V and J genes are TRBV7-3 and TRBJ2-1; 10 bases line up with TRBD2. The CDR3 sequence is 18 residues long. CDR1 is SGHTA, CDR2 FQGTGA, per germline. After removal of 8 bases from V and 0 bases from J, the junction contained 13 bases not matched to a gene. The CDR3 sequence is CASSKRTSGISSYNEQFF. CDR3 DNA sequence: TGTGCCAGCTCTAAGCGAACTAGCGGGATTTCCTCCTACAATGAGCAGTTCTTC.

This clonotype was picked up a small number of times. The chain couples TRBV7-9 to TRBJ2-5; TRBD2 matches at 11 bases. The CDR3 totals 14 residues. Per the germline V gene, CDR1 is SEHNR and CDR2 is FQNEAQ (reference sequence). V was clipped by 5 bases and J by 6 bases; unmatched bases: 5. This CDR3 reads CASSTGTSGKTQYF. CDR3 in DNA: TGTGCCAGCAGCACCGGGACTAGCGGCAAGACCCAGTACTTC.

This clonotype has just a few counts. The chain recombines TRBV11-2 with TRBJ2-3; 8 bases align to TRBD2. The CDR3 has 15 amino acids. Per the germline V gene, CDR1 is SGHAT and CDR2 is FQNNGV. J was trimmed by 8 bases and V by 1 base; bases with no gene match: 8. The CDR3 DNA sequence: TGTGCCAGCAGCTTAGTTGCGGGGGGCGGGGTTACGCAGTATTTT. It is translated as CASSLVAGGGVTQYF.

CDR3 residues: CASSSLRAQKAKNIQYF. As DNA, the CDR3 is TGTGCCAGCAGTTCTCTCCGGGCCCAAAAAGCCAAAAACATTCAGTACTTC. The chain employs TRBV6-5 and TRBJ2-4; D is uncertain. Trimming took off 4 bases at V and 0 bases at J, with 16 bases between the two ends. Germline values: CDR1 MNHEY, CDR2 SVGAGI. The CDR3 has 17 residues.

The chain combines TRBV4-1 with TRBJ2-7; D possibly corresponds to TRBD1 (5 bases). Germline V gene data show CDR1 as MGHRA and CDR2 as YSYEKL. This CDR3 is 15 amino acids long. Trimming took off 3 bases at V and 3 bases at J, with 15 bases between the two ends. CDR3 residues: CASSQVKGNGYEQYF. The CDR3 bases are TGCGCCAGCAGCCAGGTCAAGGGGAACGGCTACGAGCAGTACTTC.

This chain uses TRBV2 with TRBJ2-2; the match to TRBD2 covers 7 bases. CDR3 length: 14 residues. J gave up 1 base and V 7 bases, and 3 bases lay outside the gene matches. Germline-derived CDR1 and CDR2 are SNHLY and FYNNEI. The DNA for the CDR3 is TGTGCCAGCATGCGGGAGCGGAACACCGGGGAGCTGTTTTTT. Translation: CASMRERNTGELFF.

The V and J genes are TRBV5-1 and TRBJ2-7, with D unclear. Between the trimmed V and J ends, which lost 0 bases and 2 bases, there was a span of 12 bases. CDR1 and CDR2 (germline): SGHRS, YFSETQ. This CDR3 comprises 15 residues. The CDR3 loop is CASSLGVTLTYEQYF. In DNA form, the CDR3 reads TGCGCCAGCAGCTTGGGGGTAACGCTAACCTACGAGCAGTACTTC.

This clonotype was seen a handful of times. This CDR3 is CASSHKTSGNEQFF. CDR3 sequence (DNA): TGCGCCAGCAGCCACAAGACTAGCGGCAATGAGCAGTTCTTC. This rearrangement joins TRBV4-1 to TRBJ2-1; 9 bases agree with TRBD2. The CDR3 totals 14 residues. J lost 6 bases, V lost 3 bases, and 3 bases had no gene match. In germline, CDR1 is MGHRA, CDR2 YSYEKL.

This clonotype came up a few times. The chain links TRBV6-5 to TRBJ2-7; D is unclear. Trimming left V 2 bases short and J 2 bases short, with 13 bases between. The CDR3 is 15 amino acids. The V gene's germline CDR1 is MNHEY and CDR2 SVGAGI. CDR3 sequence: CASSYLPGTPYEQYF. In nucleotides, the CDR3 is TGTGCCAGCAGTTACCTCCCAGGAACTCCCTACGAGCAGTACTTC.

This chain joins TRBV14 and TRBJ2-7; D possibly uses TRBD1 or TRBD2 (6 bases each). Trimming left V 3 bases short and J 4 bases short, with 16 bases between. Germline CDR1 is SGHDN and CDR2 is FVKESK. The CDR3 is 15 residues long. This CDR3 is CASSQGGHPLYEQYF. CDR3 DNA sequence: TGTGCCAGCAGCCAGGGGGGACACCCTTTGTACGAGCAGTACTTC.

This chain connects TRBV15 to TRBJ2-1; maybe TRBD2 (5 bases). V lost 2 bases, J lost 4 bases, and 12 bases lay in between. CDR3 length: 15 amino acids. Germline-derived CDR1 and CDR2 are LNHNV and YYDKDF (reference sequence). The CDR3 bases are TGTGCCACCAGCAGAACTAGGGAAAGATACAATGAGCAGTTCTTC. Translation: CATSRTRERYNEQFF. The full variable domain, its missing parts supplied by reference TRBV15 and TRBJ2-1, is DAMVIQNPRYQVTQFGKPVTLSCSQTLNHNVMYWYQQKSSQAPKLLFHYYDKDFNNEADTPDNFQSRRPNTSFCFLDIRSPGLGDTAMYLCATSRTRERYNEQFFGPGTRLTVL.

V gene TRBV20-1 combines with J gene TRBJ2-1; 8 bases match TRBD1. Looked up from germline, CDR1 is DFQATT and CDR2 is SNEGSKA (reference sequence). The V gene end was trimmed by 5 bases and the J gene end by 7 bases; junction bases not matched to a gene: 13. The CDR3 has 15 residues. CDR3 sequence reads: CSAPTGTGLRNEQFF. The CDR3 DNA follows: TGCAGTGCTCCGACCGGGACAGGTCTTAGAAATGAGCAGTTCTTC.

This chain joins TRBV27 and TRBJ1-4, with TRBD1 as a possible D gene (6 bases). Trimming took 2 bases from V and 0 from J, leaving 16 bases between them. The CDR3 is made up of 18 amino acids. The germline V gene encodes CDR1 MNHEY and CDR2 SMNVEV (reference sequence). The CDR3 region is CASSLRQGRRATNEKLFF. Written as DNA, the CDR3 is TGTGCCAGCAGTTTACGTCAGGGGAGGAGGGCAACTAATGAAAAACTGTTTTTT. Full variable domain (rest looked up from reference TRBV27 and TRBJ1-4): EAQVTQNPRYLITVTGKKLTVTCSQNMNHEYMSWYRQDPGLGLRQIYYSMNVEVTDKGDVPEGYKVSRKEKRNFPLILESPSPNQTSLYFCASSLRQGRRATNEKLFFGSGTQLSVL.

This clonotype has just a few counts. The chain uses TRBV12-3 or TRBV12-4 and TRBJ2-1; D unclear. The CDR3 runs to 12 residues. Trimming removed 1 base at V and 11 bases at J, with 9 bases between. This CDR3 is CASSLDRFQQFF. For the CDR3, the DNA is TGTGCCAGCAGTTTAGACCGTTTTCAGCAGTTCTTC.

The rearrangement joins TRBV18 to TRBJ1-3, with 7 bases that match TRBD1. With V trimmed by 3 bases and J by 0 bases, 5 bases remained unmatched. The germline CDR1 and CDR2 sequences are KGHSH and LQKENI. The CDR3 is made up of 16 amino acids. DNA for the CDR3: TGTGCCAGCTCACCCTTGGACAGGTCCTCTGGAAACACCATATATTTT. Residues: CASSPLDRSSGNTIYF.

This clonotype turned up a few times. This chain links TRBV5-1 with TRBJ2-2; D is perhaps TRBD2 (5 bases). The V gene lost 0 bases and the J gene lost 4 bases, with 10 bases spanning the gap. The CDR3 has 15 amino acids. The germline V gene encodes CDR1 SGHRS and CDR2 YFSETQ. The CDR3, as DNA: TGCGCCAGCAGCTTGGTTCGGGAAGGCACCGGGGAGCTGTTTTTT. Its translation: CASSLVREGTGELFF.

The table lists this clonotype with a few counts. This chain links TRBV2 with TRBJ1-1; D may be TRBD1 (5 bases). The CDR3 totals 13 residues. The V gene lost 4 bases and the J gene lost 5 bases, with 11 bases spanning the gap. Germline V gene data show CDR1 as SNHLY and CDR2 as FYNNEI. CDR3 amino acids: CASSAPGGTEAFF. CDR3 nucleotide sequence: TGTGCCAGCAGTGCCCCGGGGGGTACTGAAGCTTTCTTT.

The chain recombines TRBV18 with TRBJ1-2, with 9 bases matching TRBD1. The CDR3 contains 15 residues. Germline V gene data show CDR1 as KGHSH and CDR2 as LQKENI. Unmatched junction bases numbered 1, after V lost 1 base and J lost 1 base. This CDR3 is CASSPLTGGNYGYTF. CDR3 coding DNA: TGTGCCAGCTCACCACTGACAGGGGGTAACTATGGCTACACCTTC.